One TCR beta chain is described in this entry. Germline assignment: CDR1 SGHKS and CDR2 YYEKEE (reference sequence). V trimming: 4 bases; J trimming: 4 bases; junction bases outside the gene matches: 10. The CDR3 covers 15 residues. Per the original methods: Reference gene primers were amplified, and this amplification served to estimate nucleated cell counts. Measured with immunoSEQ multiplex PCR; TCRdb has only the in-frame clones, and not every one. V, J and clone size derive from that table, while D and trimming were established from the DNA sequence. The sample carries around 190,000 clones, 88% recorded once. This sample was taken from a study of blood T cell repertoires in COVID-19. Study at large: Both acute and convalescent COVID-19 samples were obtained from the United States, Italy and Spain.

The chain is built from TRBV5-5 and TRBJ1-2, with 7 bases matching TRBD1. The origin of this receptor is a human donor in a cohort sampled during active COVID-19. Sequenced sample: peripheral blood. CDR3 protein: CASSPFDRAGYGYTF. CDR3 nucleotides: TGTGCCAGCAGCCCGTTCGACAGGGCGGGCTATGGCTACACCTTC.